This T cell receptor beta chain was observed in a study of CD8+CD57+ T cells in acquired aplastic anemia. On the study more broadly: Mean yield of DNA from sorted CD4+ and CD8+ cells was approximately 3 ug.

About this clonotype: Its cognate antigen is unknown.

Profiling that covered TCR beta VDJ and CDR3 relied on genomic DNA as its template. One entry per CDR3 protein, called by TCRdb with MiXCR from the reads. The sample consists of approximately 260,000 distinct CDR3 sequences, less than 85% of them appearing once. Study-wide findings and caveats: The study found no significant CD8+ Simpson's diversity difference between patients and controls.

Germline-derived CDR1 and CDR2 are LNHNV and YYDKDF (reference sequence). The CDR3 length is 17 residues. The V and J ends lost 2 bases and 0 bases respectively, with 16 bases between them. By flow cytometry, patients selected for sequencing had shown an expansion of CD8+CD57+ cells. No patient had been given any therapy when blood was sampled. The chain uses TRBV15 and TRBJ2-5; tentatively, D is TRBD1 (5 bases). The receptor's source is a human donor with aplastic anemia. The specimen sequenced was sorted CD4+, CD8+, or CD8+CD57+ T cells (not recorded which) from PBMCs. CDR3 in amino acids: CATSRSNRPTDQETQYF. The CDR3 DNA reads as TGTGCCACCAGCAGATCTAACAGGCCAACGGACCAAGAGACCCAGTACTTC.